This T cell receptor beta chain is from a study of long-term antiretroviral therapy in people with HIV. The libraries were made with immunoSEQ v3.0 at survey level. Clones were read by immunoSEQ multiplex PCR, and TCRdb kept only the in-frame ones, dropping some. The table records under 30,000 clones, about 85% of them present only once. General study findings and limits: Clonal populations expanded prior to ART predominated within the repertoire at all time points.

Every participant with HIV received treatment in the United States. A remark on this clone: Its antigen is not known.

The CDR3 sequence is 16 residues long. CDR1 is MNHEY and CDR2 is SMNVEV in the germline V gene (reference sequence). V lost 4 bases, J lost 0 bases, and 13 bases lay in between. The receptor was derived from a man aged 40-49 years with HIV. The input for sequencing was unsorted PBMCs, taken 3 years after starting antiretroviral therapy. This rearrangement joins TRBV27 to TRBJ2-1, with D possibly being TRBD2 (5 bases). CDR3 residues: CASSSSRVSSYNEQFF. The CDR3 DNA follows: TGTGCCAGCAGTTCATCGCGGGTTAGCTCCTACAATGAGCAGTTCTTC.